These T cell receptor beta chains were read from a single sample in a study of cytomegalovirus exposure and HLA in healthy donors. Using immunoSEQ multiplex PCR, the repertoire was profiled, and TCRdb retains in-frame clones only, with some absent. The sample lists roughly 130,000 clones; 55% to 75% were seen once. Sequenced: PBMCs. The origin of the receptors is a man aged 25 to 40 in good health and CMV-seropositive. Both conserved end residues are part of each CDR3. D genes are given only for firm matches. Expanded clones get a size class; other rows say once, few or many, or leave the size out.

TRBD2	TRBV7-8	-	TRBJ2-3	CASTVYIAGASPDTQYF	TGTGCCAGCACAGTGTACATAGCGGGAGCTTCCCCAGATACGCAGTATTTT
TRBD2	TRBV28	-	TRBJ2-7	CASSAGLAGVEQYF	TGTGCCAGCAGTGCGGGACTAGCGGGAGTAGAGCAGTACTTC
TRBD1	TRBV5-5	-	TRBJ1-2	CASSRGQEDGYTF	TGTGCCAGCAGCCGGGGACAGGAAGATGGCTACACCTTC
TRBD2	TRBV2	few	TRBJ2-1	CASRRRRGGGLAGGQLEQFF	TGTGCCAGCCGACGAAGAAGGGGGGGAGGACTAGCGGGAGGGCAGCTTGAGCAGTTCTTC
TRBD2	TRBV2	-	TRBJ2-7	CASRKVSGTPYEQYF	TGTGCCAGCAGGAAGGTTAGCGGGACCCCCTACGAGCAGTACTTC
TRBD1	TRBV15	-	TRBJ1-5	CATSRPREQGEPQHF	TGTGCCACCAGCAGACCGCGCGAACAGGGGGAGCCCCAGCATTTT
TRBD1	TRBV10-3	few	TRBJ2-7	CAISGDRAFYEQYF	TGTGCCATCAGTGGGGACAGGGCATTCTACGAGCAGTACTTC
-	TRBV18	-	TRBJ2-7	CASSPGRQNLYEQYF	TGTGCCAGCTCACCAGGCCGACAGAATCTCTACGAGCAGTACTTC
-	TRBV6-5	-	TRBJ1-1	CASRGLGQTEAFF	TGTGCCAGCAGGGGCCTTGGGCAGACGGAAGCTTTCTTT
-	TRBV6-5	-	TRBJ2-5	CASSEGRHGETQYF	TGTGCCAGCAGTGAAGGTCGACATGGGGAGACCCAGTACTTC
TRBD2	TRBV23-1	-	TRBJ2-2	CASSHSDGGSGRPGTGELFF	TGCGCCAGCAGTCACTCGGACGGGGGTAGCGGGAGGCCGGGCACCGGGGAGCTGTTTTTT
TRBD2	TRBV2	-	TRBJ2-2	CASTGNLAGTGELFF	TGTGCCAGCACCGGAAATCTAGCGGGGACCGGGGAGCTGTTTTTT
TRBD1	TRBV7-3	-	TRBJ2-7	CASSPDGTGLYEQYF	TGTGCCAGCAGCCCAGACGGGACAGGGCTCTACGAGCAGTACTTC
TRBD1	TRBV10-2	-	TRBJ2-1	CASTSGTVSFHEQFF	TGCGCCAGCACCTCCGGGACAGTAAGCTTCCATGAGCAGTTCTTC
-	TRBV6-1	-	TRBJ1-4	CASSEDFGSLGDEKLFF	TGTGCCAGCAGTGAAGATTTTGGGAGCCTCGGGGATGAAAAACTGTTTTTT
-	TRBV7-9	few	TRBJ1-4	CASSLRAEGELFF	TGTGCCAGCAGCCTCCGGGCGGAGGGAGAACTGTTTTTT
TRBD2	TRBV5-1	-	TRBJ2-7	CASSTFTINRGLAGVYEQYF	TGCGCCAGCAGTACCTTCACAATCAACCGGGGACTAGCGGGCGTCTACGAGCAGTACTTC
TRBD1	TRBV11-2	-	TRBJ1-2	CASSPGQYGYTF	TGTGCCAGCAGCCCGGGACAGTATGGCTACACCTTC
-	TRBV6-5	once	TRBJ1-2	CASRGAPPAYGYTF	TGTGCCAGCAGGGGCGCGCCACCTGCCTATGGCTACACCTTC
TRBD2	TRBV10-3	-	TRBJ2-7	CAISEGLAGEQYF	TGTGCCATCAGTGAAGGTCTAGCGGGCGAGCAGTACTTC
-	TRBV5-8	-	TRBJ2-7	CASSVLWTDYEQYF	TGTGCCAGCAGCGTCCTGTGGACAGACTACGAGCAGTACTTC
TRBD1	TRBV5-1	-	TRBJ2-2	CASSPPGQGPTGELFF	TGCGCCAGCAGCCCTCCGGGACAGGGTCCCACCGGGGAGCTGTTTTTT
TRBD2	TRBV7-3	-	TRBJ2-3	CASSPNAGASGFGETDTQYF	TGTGCCAGCAGCCCCAATGCTGGGGCTAGCGGATTTGGGGAAACAGATACGCAGTATTTT
-	TRBV11-2	-	TRBJ1-3	CASSLVTPGNTIYF	TGTGCCAGCAGCTTAGTCACACCCGGAAACACCATATATTTT
-	TRBV5-4	few	TRBJ2-1	CASSLNMGSSYNEQFF	TGTGCCAGCAGCTTGAATATGGGGAGCTCCTACAATGAGCAGTTCTTC
-	TRBV27	-	TRBJ1-2	CASSNRRSTGYTF	TGTGCCAGCAGCAATAGACGGAGTACGGGCTACACCTTC